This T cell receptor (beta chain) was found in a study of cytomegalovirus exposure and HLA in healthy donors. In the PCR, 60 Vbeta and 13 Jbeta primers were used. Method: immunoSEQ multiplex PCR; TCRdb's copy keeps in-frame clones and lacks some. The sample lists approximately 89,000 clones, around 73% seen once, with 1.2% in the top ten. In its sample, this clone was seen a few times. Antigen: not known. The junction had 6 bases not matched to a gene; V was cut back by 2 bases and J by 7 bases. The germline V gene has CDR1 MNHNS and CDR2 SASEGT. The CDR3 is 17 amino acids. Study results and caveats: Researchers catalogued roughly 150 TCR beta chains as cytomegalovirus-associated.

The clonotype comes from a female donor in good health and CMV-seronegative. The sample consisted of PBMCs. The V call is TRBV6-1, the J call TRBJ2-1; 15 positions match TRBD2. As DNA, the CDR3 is TGTGCCAGCAGTGAAATTGGACTAGCGGGAGGGCATAATGAGCAGTTCTTC. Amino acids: CASSEIGLAGGHNEQFF.